This TCR beta chain was captured in a study of T-cell reconstitution after alpha-beta-depleted transplantation in children. Study-wide results and caveats: As was reported, about two months after transplant, alpha-beta T cells came from several hundred expanded graft clones. In some patients, recipient T cells and intrathymic progenitors surviving conditioning explained high day-60 diversity. A year had passed since transplant, and T-cell counts and diversity by then came mostly from newly produced T cells.

It was with unique molecular identifiers that the TCRbeta library was prepared. TCRdb redid the calling of the PCR reads with MiXCR, one entry per CDR3 protein. Of about 260,000 distinct CDR3 sequences in the sample, roughly 8.2% were seen once. CDR3 length: 12 amino acids. Germline V CDR1 and CDR2: SQVTM, ANQGSEA. Trimming at V came to 7 bases and at J to 6 bases, leaving 8 bases not matched to a gene. This clonotype was detected many times. What it binds is unknown. This chain uses TRBV29-1 with TRBJ2-7; TRBD1 aligns across 8 bases. This sequence was found in a male patient aged 10 to 17 who had a stem cell transplant for acute lymphoblastic leukemia, so the T cells may come from the graft donor. Source: PBMCs, mostly from graft donor cells, taken 180 days after TCRalphabeta/CD19-depleted stem cell transplant. The CDR3 loop is CSGTPGGGEQYF. The CDR3, as DNA: TGCAGCGGAACTCCAGGGGGCGGCGAGCAGTACTTC.